This T cell receptor beta chain was captured by sequencing in a study of Graves' ophthalmopathy and Graves' hyperthyroidism. Study-wide results and limits: Forecasting of ophthalmopathy progression by the model achieved nearly 71% sensitivity and 72.22% specificity.

This clonotype was detected ten times or more. Its antigen is not known. Amplified TCR beta CDR3 regions were obtained using RNA transcripts as template. Second-round multiplex PCR came after a first-round RT-PCR that employed HTBI primers. One entry per CDR3 protein results from TCRdb running MiXCR on the multiplex PCR reads. The sample contains roughly 300,000 distinct CDR3 sequences, 15% to 20% of which appear only once. The CDR3 consists of 14 residues. Germline V gene lookup returns CDR1 SEHNR and CDR2 FQNEAQ (reference sequence). V lost 4 bases and J lost 7, with 16 bases in between. The sample was peripheral blood. The rearrangement links TRBV7-9 to TRBJ1-1; TRBD1 is a possible D gene (6 bases). This receptor was identified in an adult man with Graves' ophthalmopathy. The CDR3 loop reads CASSSFSRGGEAFF. DNA of the CDR3: TGTGCCAGCAGCTCATTTTCCAGGGGAGGTGAAGCTTTCTTT.